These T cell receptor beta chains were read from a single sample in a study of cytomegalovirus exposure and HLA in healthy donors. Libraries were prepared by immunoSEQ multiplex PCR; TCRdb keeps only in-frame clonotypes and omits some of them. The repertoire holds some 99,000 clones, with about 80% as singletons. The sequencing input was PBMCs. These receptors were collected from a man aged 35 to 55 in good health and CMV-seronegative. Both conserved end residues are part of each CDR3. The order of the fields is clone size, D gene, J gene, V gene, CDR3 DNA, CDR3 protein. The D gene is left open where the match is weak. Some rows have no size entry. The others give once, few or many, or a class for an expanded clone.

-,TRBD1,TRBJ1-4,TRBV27,TGTGCCAGCAGTTCCATAGGGGGCGGGATTAATGAAAAACTGTTTTTT,CASSSIGGGINEKLFF
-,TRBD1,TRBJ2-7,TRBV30,TGCGCCTGGAGTGGGGGACAGGCCATCTACGAGCAGTACTTC,CAWSGGQAIYEQYF
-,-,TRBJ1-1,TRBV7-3,TGTGCCAGCAGCCTCCTGCTCAGCACTGAAGCTTTCTTT,CASSLLLSTEAFF
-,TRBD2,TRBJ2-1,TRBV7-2,TGTGCCAGCAGCGTCGCTAGCGGGAGGCTGTACAATGAGCAGTTCTTC,CASSVASGRLYNEQFF
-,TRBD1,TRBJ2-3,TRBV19,TGTGCCAGTAGTATAGGACCGGGACAGGGGGCAGATACGCAGTATTTT,CASSIGPGQGADTQYF
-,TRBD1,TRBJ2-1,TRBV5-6,TGTGCCAGCAGCCTTAATGGACAGGGGAGGAATGAGCAGTTCTTC,CASSLNGQGRNEQFF
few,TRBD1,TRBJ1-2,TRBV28,TGTGCCAGCAGAACCACAGGGGGCCTCTATGGCTACACCTTC,CASRTTGGLYGYTF
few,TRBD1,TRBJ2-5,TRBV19,TGTGCCAGTAGTACTCGCGGGACAGGACTACAAGAGACCCAGTACTTC,CASSTRGTGLQETQYF
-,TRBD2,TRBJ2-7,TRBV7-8,TGTGCCAGCAGCCCACCGGGACTAGCGGGGGGGCGGGAGCAGTACTTC,CASSPPGLAGGREQYF
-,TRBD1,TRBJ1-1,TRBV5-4,TGTGCCAGCAGCTTCCAGGGGGCTGGCACTGAAGCTTTCTTT,CASSFQGAGTEAFF
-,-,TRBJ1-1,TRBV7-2,TGTGCCAGCAGCTTAGCGTCCAGGGGCACTGAAGCTTTCTTT,CASSLASRGTEAFF
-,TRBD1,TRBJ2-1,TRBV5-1,TGCGCCAGCAGCTTGGCGGACAGGGGGCTGAATGAGCAGTTCTTC,CASSLADRGLNEQFF
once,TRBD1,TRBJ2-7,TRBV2,TGTGCCAGCAGTGGACAGGGACCCTACGAGCAGTACTTC,CASSGQGPYEQYF
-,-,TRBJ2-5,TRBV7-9,TGTTCCAGCAGTTCAGGGAACAGGCCCCGCGGTGAGGAGACCCAGTACTTC,CSSSSGNRPRGEETQYF
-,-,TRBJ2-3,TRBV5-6,TGTGCTAGCAGCTTGGCTGGCGGCCCCACAGATACGCAGTATTTT,CASSLAGGPTDTQYF
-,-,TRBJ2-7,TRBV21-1,TGTGCCAGCAGCGATAGACAGGGGGCGGGGGAGCAGTACTTC,CASSDRQGAGEQYF